This passage covers 16 T cell receptor beta chains from one sample sequenced in a study of T cell responses to AZD1222 COVID-19 vaccine (dated by TCRdb to the early 2020s). The intended sense of this specimen's time point label: baseline before first vaccination. The library was made by the immunoSEQ multiplex PCR assay. The immuneACCESS repertoire file appears here via TCRdb, limited to in-frame rearrangements. These files lack a portion of the clones; in checked studies, under half of the deficit traces to unresolved V genes, and the cause of the others is not known. The sample includes 90,000 to 120,000 clones, with 87% observed a single time. The ten largest clones capture 3.5% to 4.5% of the sample. This material consisted of peripheral blood, taken on day 0 of AZD1222 vaccination. The receptors were sampled from an adult in good health.

This chain uses TRBV13 with TRBJ2-7, with TRBD2 identical over 8 bases. Germline CDR1 and CDR2: PRHDT and FYEKMQ (reference sequence). V lost 2 bases and J lost 5; bases outside the gene matches: 8. The length of the CDR3 is 15 residues. CDR3 DNA sequence: TGTGCCAGCAGCTTATATAGCGGGACCATGGACGAGCAGTACTTC. Translation: CASSLYSGTMDEQYF.

This clone was recorded only once. The V gene is TRBV6-2 or TRBV6-3, the J gene TRBJ1-2; D possibly corresponds to TRBD1 (5 bases). V dropped 0 bases and J dropped 4 bases, with 12 bases sitting between them. CDR1 MNHEY and CDR2 SVGEGT come from the germline V gene. CDR3 length: 15 amino acids. In nucleotides, the CDR3 is TGTGCCAGCAGTTACTCGAATAAGCAGGGCTATGGCTACACCTTC. Translated, it gives CASSYSNKQGYGYTF.

The rearrangement joins TRBV19 to TRBJ2-7; 8 positions agree with TRBD1. The V gene end was trimmed by 0 bases and the J gene end by 4 bases; junction bases not matched to a gene: 8. Germline V gives CDR1 LNHDA, CDR2 SQIVND (reference sequence). The CDR3 is made up of 16 amino acids. This CDR3 is CASSIDPRQGRYEQYF. The CDR3 DNA follows: TGTGCCAGTAGTATAGATCCGCGACAGGGGAGGTACGAGCAGTACTTC.

This clone was seen a single time. The V gene is TRBV9, the J gene TRBJ1-1, with D unresolved. Germline assignment: CDR1 SGDLS and CDR2 YYNGEE. The CDR3 sequence is 15 residues long. Trimming left V 0 bases short and J 0 bases short, with 9 bases between. The CDR3 spells CASSVAASMNTEAFF. CDR3 nucleotide sequence: TGTGCCAGCAGCGTAGCGGCCTCTATGAACACTGAAGCTTTCTTT.

This clone was picked up one time. The V gene is TRBV4-3, the J gene TRBJ2-7, with D possibly TRBD2 on 7 matching bases. This CDR3 comprises 18 residues. The V end lost 0 bases, the J end lost 0 bases, and 18 bases lay between the germline ends. The germline gives CDR1 LGHNA, CDR2 YSLEER. The CDR3 DNA follows: TGCGCCAGCAGCCAAGAACCCCCTAAGGGGGGGGTCTCCTACGAGCAGTACTTC. It specifies CASSQEPPKGGVSYEQYF.

The genes are TRBV5-4 and TRBJ1-2; tentatively, D is TRBD1 (5 bases). V lost 3 bases, J lost 6 bases, and 6 bases lay in between. The CDR3 consists of 11 residues. Germline-derived CDR1 and CDR2 are SGHNT and YYREEE (reference sequence). In DNA form, the CDR3 reads TGTGCCAGCAGCTCAGGGCATGGCTACACCTTC. The encoded protein is CASSSGHGYTF.

The chain carries TRBV19 and TRBJ1-6; tentative D call: TRBD1 (6 bases). Germline lookup yields CDR1 LNHDA and CDR2 SQIVND (reference sequence). Trimming took off 4 bases at V and 0 bases at J, with 13 bases between the two ends. The CDR3 contains 17 residues. The CDR3 loop reads CASSTRTVLSYNSPLHF. CDR3 in DNA: TGTGCCAGTAGTACCAGGACAGTTCTCTCCTATAATTCACCCCTCCACTTT.

J is TRBJ2-1 and V is TRBV7-9; no reliable D call. The germline V gene encodes CDR1 SEHNR and CDR2 FQNEAQ (reference sequence). The CDR3 is 13 residues long. V dropped 8 bases and J dropped 6 bases, with 14 bases sitting between them. CDR3 nucleotides: TGTGCCAGCGAGATTAGTCGAGGCAATGAGCAGTTCTTC. It encodes CASEISRGNEQFF.

V gene TRBV7-2 combines with J gene TRBJ2-1; 9 positions agree with TRBD2. CDR1 is SGHTA and CDR2 is FQGNSA in the germline V gene. Germline trimming cut 1 base from V and 7 bases from J; bases unmatched to any gene: 8. The CDR3 sequence is 16 residues long. The CDR3 sequence: CASSLVASGGQNEQFF. The DNA of the CDR3 is TGTGCCAGCAGCTTAGTGGCCAGCGGGGGGCAGAATGAGCAGTTCTTC.

V usage is TRBV5-4 and J usage is TRBJ1-1; 8 bases map to TRBD1. With V trimmed by 4 bases and J by 5 bases, 10 bases remained unmatched. CDR3 length equals 15 residues. CDR1 and CDR2 (germline): SGHNT, YYREEE (reference sequence). The CDR3 loop is CASSLPTGEYTEAFF. The CDR3 DNA reads TGTGCCAGCAGCCTACCGACAGGGGAGTATACTGAAGCTTTCTTT.

This chain links TRBV4-3 with TRBJ2-6; 12 bases are a match to TRBD1. The V and J ends lost 1 base and 3 bases, in that order; junction bases with no gene match: 10. Germline loops: CDR1 LGHNA, CDR2 YSLEER. CDR3 length equals 20 residues. CDR3 region: CASSQGPIGTGGFGANVLTF. The CDR3 DNA is TGCGCCAGCAGCCAAGGACCAATAGGGACAGGGGGCTTTGGGGCCAACGTCCTGACTTTC.

This chain connects TRBV18 to TRBJ2-1, with TRBD2 matching over 12 bases. The CDR3 length is 16 residues. Unmatched junction bases numbered 8, after V lost 1 base and J lost 10 bases. Germline V gives CDR1 KGHSH, CDR2 LQKENI. The CDR3 here is CASSPQLTSGGEEQFF. The CDR3 bases are TGTGCCAGCTCACCACAATTGACTAGCGGGGGTGAAGAGCAGTTCTTC.

The rearrangement joins TRBV19 to TRBJ1-1, with unresolved D. The CDR3 is made up of 13 amino acids. The germline V gene encodes CDR1 LNHDA and CDR2 SQIVND (reference sequence). Trimming took 5 bases from V and 0 from J, leaving 7 bases between them. CDR3 coding DNA: TGTGCCAGTAGTCTATACCTGAACACTGAAGCTTTCTTT. Encoded protein: CASSLYLNTEAFF.

The CDR3 loop is CASGLRARVNQPQHF. The DNA for the CDR3 is TGTGCCAGCGGACTTAGGGCGCGGGTCAATCAGCCCCAGCATTTT. This rearrangement joins TRBV7-8 to TRBJ1-5; no firm D call. Germline V gene data show CDR1 as SGHVS and CDR2 as FQNEAQ. V was shortened by 8 bases and J by 3 bases, with 17 bases between the two germline ends. This CDR3 spans 15 amino acids.

The J gene is TRBJ1-2, the V gene TRBV27; 7 nucleotides match TRBD1. Trimming took 3 bases from V and 2 from J; bases not matched to a gene: 6. The CDR3 runs to 15 residues. CDR1 and CDR2 from the germline V gene are MNHEY and SMNVEV (reference sequence). The CDR3 nucleotides read TGTGCCAGCAGTTTGGCCAGGGGGGACAACTATGGCTACACCTTC. It translates to CASSLARGDNYGYTF.

The genes are TRBV6-5 and TRBJ1-1; 11 nucleotides line up with TRBD1. Germline V gene lookup returns CDR1 MNHEY and CDR2 SVGAGI. This CDR3 contains 14 residues. V lost 10 bases, J lost 1 base, and 5 bases stayed unmatched. The CDR3 protein is CANGQGAQNTEAFF. The CDR3 DNA follows: TGTGCCAACGGACAGGGGGCCCAGAACACTGAAGCTTTCTTT.